This T cell receptor beta chain was retrieved from a study of T cells in Graves' hyperthyroidism and ophthalmopathy. Overall study context: Pretreatment peripheral blood was obtained at initial diagnosis.

The investigators amplified TCR beta CDR3 regions from RNA transcripts. The HTBI set primed first-round TCR CDR3 RT-PCR. TCRdb passed the multiplex PCR reads through MiXCR, listing each CDR3 protein once. The sample shows hundreds of thousands of distinct CDR3 sequences, roughly a sixth of them seen only once. This clonotype came up many times. Germline values: CDR1 DFQATT, CDR2 SNEGSKA (reference sequence). This CDR3 is 13 amino acids long. V was clipped by 5 bases and J by 1 base, with 11 bases between them. The receptor comes from a woman aged 45-65 years with Graves' hyperthyroidism that later progressed to Graves' ophthalmopathy. The chain couples TRBV20-1 to TRBJ1-1; D is ambiguous. Sequenced material: blood. The CDR3 is CSAVERGNTEAFF. DNA of the CDR3: TGCAGTGCTGTTGAACGGGGGAACACTGAAGCTTTCTTT.